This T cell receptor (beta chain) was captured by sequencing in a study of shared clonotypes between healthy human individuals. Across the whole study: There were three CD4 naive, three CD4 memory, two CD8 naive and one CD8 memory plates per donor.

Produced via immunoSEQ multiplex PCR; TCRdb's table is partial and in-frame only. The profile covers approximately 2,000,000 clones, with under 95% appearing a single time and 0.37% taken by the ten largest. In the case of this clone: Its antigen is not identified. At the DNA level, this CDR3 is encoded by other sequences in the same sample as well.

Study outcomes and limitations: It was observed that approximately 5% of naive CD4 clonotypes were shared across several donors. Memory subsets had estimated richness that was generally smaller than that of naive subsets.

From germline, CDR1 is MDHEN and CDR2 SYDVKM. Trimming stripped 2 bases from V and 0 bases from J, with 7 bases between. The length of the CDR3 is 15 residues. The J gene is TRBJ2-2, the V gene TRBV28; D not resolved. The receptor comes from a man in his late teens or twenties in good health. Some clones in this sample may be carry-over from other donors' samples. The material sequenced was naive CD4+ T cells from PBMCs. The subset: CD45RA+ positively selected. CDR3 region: CASSLGGANTGELFF. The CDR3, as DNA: TGTGCCAGCAGTTTAGGTGGCGCGAACACCGGGGAGCTGTTTTTT. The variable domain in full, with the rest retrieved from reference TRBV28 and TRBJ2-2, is DVKVTQSSRYLVKRTGEKVFLECVQDMDHENMFWYRQDPGLGLRLIYFSYDVKMKEKGDIPEGYSVSREKKERFSLILESASTNQTSMYLCASSLGGANTGELFFGEGSRLTVL.